This TCR beta chain is from a study of cytomegalovirus exposure and HLA in healthy donors (TCRdb year 2017). Study-level background: An earlier analysis of approximately 550 of the donors reported 276 Gb of sequence data and 117 million unique TCR beta sequences from 150 million to 200 million T cells. Among the approximately 400 genotyped donors, approximately 82% belonged to the genetic ancestry cluster associated with self-reported Caucasian donors. Typing coverage varied by locus: about 629-640 donors for A, B, C, DRB1 and DQB1; more than 500 for DQA1; about 570 for DPA1; roughly 450 for DPB1. Besides the first cohort of 550 to 750 subjects, a separate validation cohort made up of over 100 different subjects was used. A later analysis re-examined previously published TCR beta repertoires from around 670 donors and added high-resolution HLA genotyping to investigate patterns of TCR occurrence. Rather than using new phenotypic data, the later analysis identified candidate immune exposures from TCR beta sequences and from how often those sequences occurred across donors. HLA typing included class I and class II loci at four-digit resolution. High-throughput TCR immunosequencing, statistical association of individual TCRs with disease status, and machine learning were combined to predict cytomegalovirus infection status. All discovery cohort repertoires had been generated on a single sequencing platform. About 280 gigabases of sequencing data and roughly 80 million unique TCR sequences made up an early release that covered over 550 HLA-typed donors. The study aimed to test whether signatures of past pathogen exposure could be identified by cataloging public T cell receptors. On average, around 240,000 unique TCR beta nucleotide sequences were sequenced per donor among fewer than 500 genotyped donors of the cohort, with roughly 20% of those sequences being non-productive. Because of strong linkage in the cohort, 4 to 6 DR-DQ haplotypes were treated as single units for association and clustering. Donor age, sex, ethnicity and CMV serostatus were collected together with the repertoire data. An earlier analysis of 587 of the donors used high-throughput TCR beta sequencing to judge whether each TCR beta V gene segment behaved as functional or pseudogenic. Using immunosequencing, the study profiled T cell repertoires from fewer than 700 subjects and related those repertoires to cytomegalovirus serostatus. A later genetic analysis used genome-wide SNP genotypes for about 65% of the 666 donors, treating that subset as a discovery cohort.

Including the terminal cysteine and phenylalanine, the CDR3 comprises 18 residues. The kept DNA is CDR3 alone, 54 bases in frame from the first base. The CDR1 and CDR2 encoded by the germline V gene are MDHEN and SYDVKM. Clipping removes 4 bases from V and 3 bases from J, with 12 as the unmatched junction base count. Findings and caveats that apply to the study as a whole: Roughly uniform sequencing depth across donors was assumed in presence/absence analyses, although this assumption may not hold. Linkage disequilibrium might explain the correlated functional status among segregating V segments, but an unknown experimental factor could not be ruled out. In a later genetic analysis, fewer N-insertions in productive TCRs were reported among donors in an Asian-associated ancestry cluster than the approximately 670-donor mean. A later genetic analysis associated a missense DCLRE1C variant with V-gene and J-gene trimming of TCR beta chains, and an independent cohort replicated the association. Because some donors lacked HLA typing at each locus, the association tests relied only on the typed subset. The earlier analysis of 587 of the donors excluded seventeen rarely observed V segments, including chromosome 9 orphons, because counts were too low. When HLA alleles, especially DR and DQ, strongly co-occurred, attributing TCR associations to individual alleles was difficult. In a later analysis, most CMV-associated TCR beta chains were found to appear HLA-restricted, with HLA associations seemingly driven largely by CMV exposure. It was suggested by the authors that the approach could potentially be generalized to other disease states and immunological phenotypes. In vitro tests confirmed that three of the cytomegalovirus-associated TCR beta chains recognize cytomegalovirus antigens. A cluster of highly shared sequence variants was judged likely to represent a technical artifact of the sequencing pipeline. In a later analysis, the rate of TCR association differed among HLA loci, with DRB1 alleles having the most associated TCRs and HLA-C alleles having the fewest. In the study, 150 to 200 TCR beta chains were listed as associated with cytomegalovirus. In a later analysis, about 16,000 TCR beta sequences were associated with specific HLA alleles at a false discovery rate of 0.05. Cytomegalovirus status was reported to be diagnosed by the classifier with high specificity and sensitivity in both the original and validation cohorts. In this cohort, only TCR beta chains were sequenced, and detectable features were limited by the absence of alpha or paired-chain data. A further reported finding was that TCR beta sequences accurately predicted the HLA-A and HLA-B alleles for most subjects in the first cohort. The only immune exposure information available for the cohort was CMV serostatus. Compared with equally common non-associated chains, HLA-associated TCR beta chains in a later analysis were more clonally expanded and had lower generation probabilities. In a later analysis, several top co-occurrence clusters were reported to appear linked to parvovirus B19, influenza, CMV and Epstein-Barr virus. Broadly in line with IMGT annotations, most TCR beta V segments showed up in productive rearrangements about 87% or about 30% of the time in an earlier analysis of approximately 640 of the donors. The 87-base-pair reads could not distinguish some IMGT-functional V segments, including TRBV6-2 and TRBV6-3, so those segments were excluded. While some public TCRs were present in many individuals, most TCR sequences turned up only very rarely across donors.

The library came from the immunoSEQ multiplex PCR assay. For the multiplex PCR, a mixture combining 60 forward primers for TCR Vbeta segments and 13 reverse primers for TCR Jbeta segments was used. A multiplex PCR assay on genomic DNA amplified the CDR3 region of rearranged TCR beta genes. On the Illumina HiSeq System, the amplified TCR beta libraries were sequenced as 87-base-pair reads. As for the authors' bioinformatics: Across the 700 or so repertoires, a later analysis counted 78 million or so unique TCR beta chains, some 11 million of which were shared by at least two donors. A nearest-neighbor algorithm error-corrected the raw reads and collapsed the reads into unique sequences, merging closely related sequences to remove PCR and sequencing errors. To assign V, D and J gene segments, CDR3 sequences were aligned to IMGT reference sequences. Each retained sequence needed at least a six-nucleotide match to both a V gene segment and a J gene segment. A rearrangement counted as productive if the CDR3 had no stop codons and remained in frame with V and J, and every other rearrangement counted as non-productive. Following IMGT convention, CDR3 was defined as the stretch from the second conserved V-encoded cysteine up to the conserved J-encoded phenylalanine. The earlier analysis of about 590 of the donors excluded sequences that lacked an unambiguous match to a single V gene segment. An earlier analysis of almost 600 of the donors classified V segments as functional when productive rearrangements were above 56.7% and as segregating when the standard deviation between donors was above 5%. A statistical classification framework was developed to diagnose cytomegalovirus status using the catalog of TCR beta chain sequences. A later analysis assigned V and J genes by comparing TCR nucleotide sequences with IMGT/GENE-DB human TR gene sequences. A later analysis assigned CDR3 sequences and most-parsimonious VDJ recombination scenarios with the TCRdist pipeline. In a later analysis, each TCR beta chain was defined by its CDR3 amino acid sequence together with its V-gene family, and reads without a unique V-gene family were excluded. To address suspected cross-contamination and a sequencing artifact, a later analysis removed around 600 highly shared, low-generation-probability nucleotide sequences. A later analysis calculated a clonal expansion index for each public chain from normalized within-repertoire ranks of inferred template counts. In a later analysis, generation probabilities were computed with a VDJ recombination model fitted to out-of-frame rearrangements, and the resulting probabilities were checked against IGoR. In a later analysis, TCR-TCR, TCR-HLA and TCR-CMV co-occurrence was scored with hypergeometric tests, and a repertoire-size bias correction was applied to TCR pairs. To estimate false discovery rates, a later analysis permuted the HLA or CMV assignments 20 times. In a later analysis, co-occurring TCRs were grouped with DBSCAN, and TCRdist sequence similarity was added when clustering was performed within HLA-allele-positive subsets. Repertoires with fewer than 30,000 or more than 120,000 public chains, plus five repertoires with anomalous nucleotide sharing, were excluded from co-occurrence clustering. Imported from immuneACCESS, the table was reduced by TCRdb to in-frame sequences with V and J called. These copies leave out some clones; in studies compared against another copy, an unresolved V gene accounts for under half, and the cause of the remainder is not known. The V and J calls and the clone size are those of that table, but D and trimming were determined from the DNA. This sample gives fewer than 150,000 clones in total; roughly 80% of them show up just once. About 4% of the sample belongs to the ten largest clones.

The count of this clone is one. It lacks a known antigen. Within one base of it there is no much larger clone, and no base qualities were kept. The cohort comprised 666 healthy bone marrow donors. At the time of sampling, all cohort members were nominally healthy, though unrecorded immune exposures were likely present. The donor tested CMV seronegative and was one of the 352 seronegative cohort members. Every donor gave a peripheral blood sample, and the peripheral blood mononuclear cells from that sample were used for TCR beta sequencing. Genomic DNA extraction from the blood cell samples was performed with the Qiagen DNeasy Blood Extraction Kit.

The sequenced sample was PBMCs. The sequence derives from a woman aged 35 to 49 in good health and CMV-seronegative. The receptor chain draws on TRBV28 and TRBJ2-5; 12 bases in between match TRBD2. The CDR3 in this case is CASSSQTSGSPGEETQYF. The bases are TGTGCCAGCAGTTCTCAGACTAGCGGGAGTCCGGGGGAAGAGACCCAGTACTTC.